This T cell receptor beta chain was profiled in a study of control samples from healthy donors and cancer patients. Germline V gene data show CDR1 as LGHDT and CDR2 as YNNKEL (reference sequence). There are 15 residues in the CDR3. The ends lost 0 bases at V and 6 bases at J; junction bases unmatched: 8. Sequenced by immunoSEQ multiplex PCR; TCRdb stores in-frame clones only, minus some. The profile shows 90,000 to 100,000 clones, about 87% of them singletons. V usage is TRBV3-1 (or the pseudogene TRBV3-2) and J usage is TRBJ2-7; 7 bases match TRBD2. The sequence came from a woman aged 70-85 years in good health. Sequenced material: blood. Written as DNA, the CDR3 is TGTGCCAGCAGCCAAGACGGACTAGTCATGGCCGAGCAGTACTTC. Protein: CASSQDGLVMAEQYF.